This TCR beta chain originates from a study of blood T cells in healthy people across ages (dated by TCRdb to between 2014 and 2016). With respect to the entire study: In model experiments, template switching captured about one uniquely barcoded TCR beta cDNA molecule for every two T cells. To track age-related changes in TCR beta repertoire diversity, the study relied on deep sequencing normalized with unique cDNA molecular identifiers. Two additional independent replicas of 1 million unique cDNA reads from the same blood draw were analyzed for two donors (one aged 18 to 29 and one aged 80 or older). Donors were grouped into four age groups: young (average roughly 15 years), middle-aged (39), aged (approximately 58) and long-lived (approximately 82). To avoid experimental bias, donors of different ages were spread randomly across the sequencing lanes.

Systemically healthy Caucasian individuals from Russia, some 40 in total and aged roughly 6 to 100 years, were included as donors. Each donor gave about 9.7 milliliters of peripheral blood, drawn into EDTA-treated Vacutainer tubes. Ficoll-Paque density-gradient centrifugation was used to isolate PBMCs, with at least 6.5 million per sample. Trizol reagent was used to extract total RNA from the PBMCs, yielding at least 6 micrograms per sample. For every donor, an aliquot of PBMCs went through flow cytometry to measure the percentages of naive CD45RAhigh/CD27high T cells. Library preparation used 5' RACE. Data came from an Illumina HiSeq 2500. The second PCR ran for about 6 to 11 cycles and used a J-beta primer mix along with a sample-barcoded 5' primer. Each TCR beta cDNA molecule received a unique molecular identifier from a template-switch 5' adaptor carrying 12 random nucleotides. Each sample yielded at least 3 million CDR3-containing paired-end reads. The Mint cDNA synthesis kit, primed by a TRBC-specific oligonucleotide, was used to synthesize first-strand cDNA from all RNA. All cDNA was treated with uracil-DNA glycosylase and then went through a first 18-cycle PCR with the universal primers M1SS and BC2_uni_R. In the paper's pipeline: Normalization of each sample was performed by random selection of 1 million high-quality reads, each carrying a distinct molecular identifier. Reads sharing molecular identifiers were discarded rather than binned into consensus sequences. CDR3 identification, clonotype clustering and error correction used MiTCR with a Q25 quality threshold and the strictest error-elimination algorithm. A nonparametric unseen species model using Euler transformation provided a lower-bound estimate of total TCR beta diversity. TCRdb applied fastp at Q25 and MiXCR to the public reads, then kept only in-frame beta chains. Identical CDR3 protein sequences are pooled into one entry, listed with their most common genes and DNA. For this entry, the V and J calls and clone size follow TCRdb and not the study's own pipeline. The sample includes more than 550,000 distinct CDR3 sequences, with 20% to 25% observed a single time. The ten largest clones capture roughly a fifth of the sample.

The investigation overall reported the following: Estimates of total diversity from one million sequenced T cells were regarded as lower bounds and underestimates. Donor CMV infection status was unknown, potentially confounding age-related changes in expanded clonotypes. Bulk unsorted PBMC profiling prevented conclusive comparison of naive and antigen-experienced compartments. The long-lived group showed more naive CD4+ T cells, fewer expanded clones and increased TCR diversity than the aged group, suggesting age selection. The percentage of naive T cells measured by flow cytometry correlated strongly with observed TCR beta diversity. As age increased, observed TCR beta diversity per million T cells dropped in a roughly linear way, and a significant reduction was already evident by age roughly 40.

This clonotype appeared a few times. Its binding antigen is unknown. One base away there is no much larger clone; base qualities are not given. Via the germline V gene (reference sequence), CDR1 is LNHNV and CDR2 YYDKDF. The CDR3 starts with the cysteine, ends with the phenylalanine, and has 14 residues. The kept DNA is CDR3 alone, 42 bases in frame from the first base. Trimming at the junction amounts to 1 base on V and 4 bases on J, and the germline ends lie 9 bases apart. The TCR originated in a man aged 65-85 years in good health. Material for sequencing was blood. The rearrangement joined TRBV15 to TRBJ2-3, and the D gene may be TRBD2, 5 bases matching. The sequenced DNA is TGTGCCACCAGCAGAGGAGGGAACCCAGATACGCAGTATTTT. Its amino acids are CATSRGGNPDTQYF.